This TCR beta chain was recorded in a study of post-analysis software for immune sequencing data. Study results and limitations: Normalized Chao1 diversity was significantly lower in multiple sclerosis patients than in controls. Higher frequency in patients than in controls was seen for roughly five TRBV segments, with TRBV5-6, TRBV5-1 and TRBV20-1 among them.

Trimming pared 6 bases from V and 2 bases from J, leaving 11 bases between. The CDR3 has 13 amino acids. CDR1 is SNHLY and CDR2 is FYNNEI in the germline V gene. TCR beta libraries were prepared from cDNA with unique molecular identifiers. One entry per CDR3 protein, called by TCRdb with MiXCR from the PCR reads. The sample lists some 260,000 distinct CDR3 sequences, 35% to 45% occurring once. This clonotype appeared many times. What it binds is unknown. The TCR comes from a girl under 18 with multiple sclerosis. The chain has TRBV2 and TRBJ2-7; no clear D gene. The sequenced sample was blood. The CDR3 DNA reads TGTGCCAGCAGCCTATTAGGGCCCTACGAGCAGTACTTC. Translation gives CASSLLGPYEQYF. Drawing the rest from reference TRBV2 and TRBJ2-7, the complete variable domain is EPEVTQTPSHQVTQMGQEVILRCVPISNHLYFYWYRQILGQKVEFLVSFYNNEISEKSEIFDDQFSVERPDGSNFTLKIRSTKLEDSAMYFCASSLLGPYEQYFGPGTRLTVT.